This T cell receptor (beta chain) comes out of a study of PD-1 blockade in classical Hodgkin lymphoma. Time point meaning: cycle 4 day 1 (C4D1), after five to seven weeks of nivolumab. All the patients suffered relapse after autologous stem cell transplantation, and brentuximab vedotin exposure differed. Findings and limits, study-wide: Newly diagnosed patients had diversity similar to the baseline diversity of complete responders. Healthy donors reportedly exceeded newly diagnosed patients in baseline TCR diversity.

Clones were read by immunoSEQ multiplex PCR, and TCRdb kept only the in-frame ones, dropping some. The profile covers roughly 40,000 clones, with around 78% appearing a single time and less than 40% taken by the ten largest. A word on this clone: No antigen is known for it.

Germline V gene lookup returns CDR1 KGHSH and CDR2 LQKENI. The CDR3 contains 17 residues. V gave up 5 bases and J gave up 9 bases; unmatched junction bases: 15. This chain connects TRBV18 to TRBJ2-1; TRBD1 aligns across 11 bases. Sequencing was performed on peripheral blood mononuclear cells (PBMCs), taken before the fourth cycle of nivolumab. This TCR came from a human donor with classical Hodgkin lymphoma. Written as DNA, the CDR3 is TGTGCCAGCTCATTCGGACAGGGGGCTGGTGATGGGAGTGAGCAGTTCTTC. Translated: CASSFGQGAGDGSEQFF. Variable domain in full (rest from reference TRBV18 and TRBJ2-1): NAGVMQNPRHLVRRRGQEARLRCSPMKGHSHVYWYRQLPEEGLKFMVYLQKENIIDESGMPKERFSAEFPKEGPSILRIQQVVRGDSAAYFCASSFGQGAGDGSEQFFGPGTRLTVL.